This entry lists 10 T cell receptor beta chains sequenced from one sample in a study of shared T cell receptors in the human thymus. The protocol was immunoSEQ multiplex PCR, while the TCRdb copy is restricted to in-frame clones and leaves out a portion. Among hundreds of thousands of clones, 70% to 90% were seen once, and the ten largest hold around 0.0099%. These same data were also listed under a study on human thymus T cells.

The specimen sequenced was thymocytes. Receptors originate from a girl under three years old with a congenital heart defect.

This clone was detected a few times. The rearrangement links TRBV6-5 to TRBJ2-2; 8 bases fit TRBD1. CDR1 MNHEY and CDR2 SVGAGI come from the germline V gene. This CDR3 spans 15 amino acids. V lost 4 bases and J lost 4; bases outside the gene matches: 5. The CDR3 loop is CASSSWTGSTGELFF. DNA for the CDR3: TGTGCCAGCAGTTCCTGGACAGGGAGCACCGGGGAGCTGTTTTTT.

CDR3 protein: CASSEVAWGLLYEQYF. The DNA of the CDR3 is TGTGCCAGCAGTGAAGTCGCTTGGGGCCTTCTTTACGAGCAGTACTTC. This chain uses TRBV6-1 with TRBJ2-7, with D possibly being TRBD1 (5 bases). V was pared by 1 base and J by 4 bases, with 17 bases between. The CDR3 is made up of 16 amino acids. Germline V gene sequence: CDR1 MNHNS, CDR2 SASEGT.

J is TRBJ2-5 and V is TRBV6-1, with 9 bases fitting TRBD2. In germline, CDR1 is MNHNS, CDR2 SASEGT. Trimming removed 6 bases from V and 5 bases from J; junction bases left unmatched: 4. There are 13 residues in the CDR3. Here the CDR3 reads CASRGGGEETQYF. The CDR3 nucleotides are TGTGCCAGCAGAGGCGGGGGGGAGGAGACCCAGTACTTC.

The V and J genes are TRBV15 and TRBJ2-1, with D tentatively TRBD1 (6 bases). CDR1 is LNHNV, CDR2 YYDKDF, per germline (reference sequence). Trimming took off 0 bases at V and 8 bases at J, with 20 bases between the two ends. There are 17 residues in the CDR3. The CDR3 is CATSRDPPGHIWHEQFF. The CDR3 DNA reads TGTGCCACCAGCAGAGATCCTCCGGGACATATATGGCATGAGCAGTTCTTC.

This chain connects TRBV27 to TRBJ1-1, with D perhaps matching TRBD1 (6 bases). The germline V gene encodes CDR1 MNHEY and CDR2 SMNVEV (reference sequence). The V and J ends lost 4 bases and 0 bases respectively, with 33 bases between them. The CDR3 spans 22 residues. The CDR3 sequence is CASSSSLAGAATPETMNTEAFF. The CDR3 DNA is TGTGCCAGCAGTTCGTCGCTAGCAGGGGCCGCGACCCCGGAGACCATGAACACTGAAGCTTTCTTT.

The chain links TRBV19 to TRBJ1-5, with a possible D match to TRBD1 (5 bases). Germline assignment: CDR1 LNHDA and CDR2 SQIVND (reference sequence). V was cut by 5 bases and J by 3 bases, with 14 bases left in between. The CDR3 loop spans 15 amino acids. CDR3 sequence: CASSAPGGSNQPQHF. Written as DNA, the CDR3 is TGTGCCAGTAGTGCGCCCGGGGGTTCCAATCAGCCCCAGCATTTT.

The J gene is TRBJ2-3, the V gene TRBV19; 8 nucleotides line up with TRBD1. The CDR3 covers 16 residues. Germline V gene lookup returns CDR1 LNHDA and CDR2 SQIVND (reference sequence). V shed 4 bases and J 5 bases; nucleotides not matched to a gene: 11. The CDR3 DNA sequence: TGTGCCAGTAGTACTACCAGGGACAGGATTTTAGATACGCAGTATTTT. Amino acids: CASSTTRDRILDTQYF.

The chain combines TRBV10-3 with TRBJ1-1, with D possibly matching TRBD1 (5 bases). CDR1 is ENHRY and CDR2 is SYGVKD in the germline V gene. Trimming took 3 bases from V and 11 from J, leaving 13 bases between them. This CDR3 spans 12 amino acids. The CDR3 region has the DNA TGTGCCATCAGTGACCAGGGCCGGTCGGCTTTCTTT. This gives the protein CAISDQGRSAFF.

This chain links TRBV18 with TRBJ2-4; tentative D call: TRBD1 (5 bases). This CDR3 spans 19 amino acids. Germline V lookup: CDR1 KGHSH, CDR2 LQKENI. The V end lost 3 bases, the J end lost 0 bases, and 21 bases lay between the germline ends. The CDR3 DNA reads TGTGCCAGCTCACCTAGACAGTCACACTACCATCTAGCCAAAAACATTCAGTACTTC. Translating it yields CASSPRQSHYHLAKNIQYF.

CDR3 DNA: TGTGCCAGCAGCCGGGAGGGGGGGTATAATTCACCCCTCCACTTT. It is translated as CASSREGGYNSPLHF. The J gene is TRBJ1-6, the V gene TRBV27; D perhaps matches TRBD1 (6 bases). The germline V and J ends were trimmed by 6 bases and 4 bases, with 13 bases remaining between them. Germline V CDR1 and CDR2: MNHEY, SMNVEV (reference sequence). CDR3 size: 15 residues.